These T cell receptor beta chains were read from a single sample in a study of early T cells in non-severe SARS-CoV-2 infection. TCRdb ran MiXCR on the 5' RACE reads and lists one entry per CDR3 protein. Counted here are about 56,000 distinct CDR3 sequences, more than 13% occurring once; the ten biggest clones make up over 4%. The sample in question was whole blood, obtained at baseline. These receptor sequences come from an adult who was a healthcare worker with PCR-confirmed SARS-CoV-2 infection or an uninfected control (not recorded which). The CDR3 runs from the conserved cysteine through the conserved F or W. The D gene is left open where the match is weak. Size is stated for part of the rows, as once, few or many counts, or as a class when the clone is expanded.

V	size	D	J	DNA	CDR3
TRBV7-2	-	TRBD2	TRBJ2-1	TGTGCCAGCAGCTGGGACTCGGGGGGCTACAATGAGCAGTTCTTC	CASSWDSGGYNEQFF
TRBV3-1	many	-	TRBJ2-7	TGTGCCAGCAGCGCCCGGGACACAGGAATACAGGAGCAGTACTTC	CASSARDTGIQEQYF
TRBV13	-	-	TRBJ2-7	TGTGCCAGCAGCTTAGGAGGGTCCGCCTACTACGAGCAGTACTTC	CASSLGGSAYYEQYF
TRBV12-3/TRBV12-4	-	-	TRBJ1-3	TGTGCCAGCAGATGGGGAGACTCTGGAAACACCATATATTTT	CASRWGDSGNTIYF
TRBV28	few	TRBD1	TRBJ2-7	TGTGCCAGCAGTTCGCCGGGACAGGGAGGGTACGAGCAGTACTTC	CASSSPGQGGYEQYF
TRBV6-5	once	TRBD1	TRBJ1-6	TGTGCCAGCAGCCCCACAGGGGATAATTCACCCCTCCACTTT	CASSPTGDNSPLHF
TRBV29-1	many	-	TRBJ1-2	TGCAGCGTTTTAGGGTCCGACAGATATGGCTACACCTTC	CSVLGSDRYGYTF
TRBV29-1	few	-	TRBJ2-5	TGCAGCGCCTCGCTATGGGCGCGCCTTGGGGAGACCCAGTACTTC	CSASLWARLGETQYF
TRBV5-1	-	-	TRBJ2-3	TGCGCCAGCAGCCTCCCTGTTGAGAGAGATACGCAGTATTTT	CASSLPVERDTQYF
TRBV12-3/TRBV12-4	few	TRBD1	TRBJ2-6	TGTGCCAGCAGGTTGACAGGGGGCGCCGGTGGGGCCAACGTCCTGACTTTC	CASRLTGGAGGANVLTF
TRBV5-4	few	-	TRBJ2-7	TGTGCCAGCAGCTCGGCCGGGACCCTCACCTACGAGCAGTACTTC	CASSSAGTLTYEQYF
TRBV7-7	many	-	TRBJ2-1	TGTGCTAGCAGCTTAGGGCTAGGACCCAATGAGCAGTTCTTC	CASSLGLGPNEQFF
TRBV5-1	many	-	TRBJ2-1	TGCGCCAGCAGCTTGAGGGGCGCCGTCTACAATGAGCAGTTCTTC	CASSLRGAVYNEQFF
TRBV2	-	-	TRBJ2-1	TGTGCCAGCAGGGGTCCGGACTACAATGAGCAGTTCTTC	CASRGPDYNEQFF
TRBV20-1	few	-	TRBJ2-1	TGCAGTGCTACGACTACAGAACAGGGCAATGAGCAGTTCTTC	CSATTTEQGNEQFF
TRBV5-4	-	-	TRBJ2-5	TGTGCCAGCAGCTGGGCTGGGGTTTGGGAGACCCAGTACTTC	CASSWAGVWETQYF
TRBV6-6	few	-	TRBJ1-2	TGTGCCAGCAGTACACATCGGAACTATGGCTACACCTTC	CASSTHRNYGYTF
TRBV2	many	-	TRBJ2-7	TGTGCCAGCAGTGAAGTCCCGAGAGGGCCCTACGAGCAGTACTTC	CASSEVPRGPYEQYF
TRBV7-9	few	-	TRBJ2-7	TGTGCCAGCAGCTTAGGAGCTAGCTCCTACGAGCAGTACTTC	CASSLGASSYEQYF
TRBV29-1	-	-	TRBJ2-1	TGCAGCGTTGAAGTGCTCGAGCGGAGTGAGCAGTTCTTC	CSVEVLERSEQFF
TRBV7-2	many	-	TRBJ1-6	TGTGCCAGCAGCCCGGCGGGGAGGAGTAATTCACCCCTCCACTTT	CASSPAGRSNSPLHF
TRBV4-2	many	-	TRBJ2-7	TGTGCCAGCAGCCAAGCCCTCGGACAGAACTACGAGCAGTACTTC	CASSQALGQNYEQYF
TRBV20-1	few	TRBD1	TRBJ2-7	TGCAGTGCTAGAGATGATTCCAGGGGGCTGGGAGAGCAGTACTTC	CSARDDSRGLGEQYF
TRBV7-9	-	TRBD2	TRBJ2-3	TGTGCCAGCAGTCAACCGGGACTAGCGGGAGATACGCAGTATTTT	CASSQPGLAGDTQYF
TRBV20-1	few	-	TRBJ1-2	TGCAGCGCGGGTCCTTACTATGGCTACACCTTC	CSAGPYYGYTF
TRBV18	-	-	TRBJ1-5	TGTGCCAGCTCACCACGGGCCAATCAGCCCCAGCATTTT	CASSPRANQPQHF
TRBV21-1	-	-	TRBJ2-7	TGTGCCAGCAGCAAATCGACAGGAACCTACGAGCAGTACTTC	CASSKSTGTYEQYF
TRBV5-6	-	TRBD2	TRBJ2-7	TGTGCCAGCAGCTTCGGGACTAGCCATTTCGAGCAGTACTTC	CASSFGTSHFEQYF
TRBV1	-	-	TRBJ2-1	TGCACCAGCAGCCAAGTGGACGGGGGGGCCGGTTGTGAGCAGTTCTTC	CTSSQVDGGAGCEQFF
TRBV12-3/TRBV12-4	few	-	TRBJ2-2	TGTGCCAGTCAAATCACCGGGGAGCTGTTTTTT	CASQITGELFF
TRBV5-1	-	-	TRBJ2-4	TGCGCCAGCAGCTTGGGTTTAGTGAAAAACATTCAGTACTTC	CASSLGLVKNIQYF
TRBV20-1	many	TRBD2	TRBJ2-7	TGCAGTGCTAGAGATAGGGTAGCGGGAGGGCCAGGGGAGCAGTACTTC	CSARDRVAGGPGEQYF
TRBV10-3	-	-	TRBJ2-3	TGTGCCATCAGTGAGTCGTCTCCCCCCCGGGATACGCAGTATTTT	CAISESSPPRDTQYF
TRBV5-1	few	TRBD2	TRBJ2-3	TGCGCCAGCAGCTTGGGGACTAGCGGAACCACAGATACGCAGTATTTT	CASSLGTSGTTDTQYF